This TCR beta chain was found in a study of radiation and T cells in renal cell carcinoma. Assay used: immunoSEQ multiplex PCR; TCRdb lists only in-frame clones, some missing. Seen here are around 64,000 clones, about 74% observed once, and the top ten hold about 6.3%. This CDR3 contains 13 residues. CDR1 is MNHNS and CDR2 is SASEGT in the germline V gene. V lost 6 bases to trimming and J lost 7 bases, with 10 bases between them. Time point denoted: blood 4 weeks post-SBRT, at nephrectomy. Treatment indicated: 15 Gy SBRT to primary tumor, nephrectomy 4 weeks later. Nephrectomy followed 15 Gy stereotactic body radiation by 4 weeks.

The input for sequencing was blood, taken from a patient whose treatment included radiotherapy and nephrectomy. This receptor was obtained from a man in his sixties with renal cell carcinoma. This chain uses TRBV6-1 with TRBJ1-6, with D unresolved. The chain's CDR3 is CASRDLMNSPLHF. The DNA of the CDR3 is TGTGCCAGCAGGGACCTAATGAATTCACCCCTCCACTTT.